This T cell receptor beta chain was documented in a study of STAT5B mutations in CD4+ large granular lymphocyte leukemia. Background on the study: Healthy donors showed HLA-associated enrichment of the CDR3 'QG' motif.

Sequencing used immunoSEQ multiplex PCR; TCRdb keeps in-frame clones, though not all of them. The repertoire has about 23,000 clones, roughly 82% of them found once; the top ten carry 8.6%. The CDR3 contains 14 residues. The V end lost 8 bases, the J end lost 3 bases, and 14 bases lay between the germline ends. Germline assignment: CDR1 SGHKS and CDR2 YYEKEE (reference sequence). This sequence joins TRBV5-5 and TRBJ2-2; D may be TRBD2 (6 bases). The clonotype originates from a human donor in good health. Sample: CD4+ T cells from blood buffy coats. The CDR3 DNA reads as TGTGCCAGTGAGTTTACTAGCCACACCGGGGAGCTGTTTTTT. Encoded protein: CASEFTSHTGELFF. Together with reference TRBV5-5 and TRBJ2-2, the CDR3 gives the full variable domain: DAGVTQSPTHLIKTRGQQVTLRCSPISGHKSVSWYQQVLGQGPQFIFQYYEKEERGRGNFPDRFSARQFPNYSSELNVNALLLGDSALYLCASEFTSHTGELFFGEGSRLTVL.